Listed here are 27 T cell receptor beta chains from one sample, sequenced in a study of shared clonotypes between healthy human individuals. The protocol was immunoSEQ multiplex PCR, while the TCRdb copy is restricted to in-frame clones and leaves out a portion. The table shows hundreds of thousands of clones, with less than 85% occurring only once. The material sequenced was memory CD4+ T cells sorted from blood. Subset here: CD45RA-negative fraction. The origin of the receptors is a woman in her twenties or thirties in good health.

The CDR3 is CASSLRRESHEQFF. CDR3 bases: TGTGCCAGCAGTTTGCGGCGGGAGAGCCATGAGCAGTTCTTC. The chain recombines TRBV27 with TRBJ2-1; TRBD2 aligns across 7 bases. This CDR3 contains 14 residues. The germline V gene encodes CDR1 MNHEY and CDR2 SMNVEV (reference sequence). The trim removed 3 bases at V and 8 bases at J, leaving 7 bases unmatched.

This clone was observed at least ten times. The rearrangement links TRBV7-8 to TRBJ2-1; D is undetermined. The CDR3 consists of 16 residues. Germline CDR1 and CDR2: SGHVS and FQNEAQ. With 5 bases removed from V and 0 bases from J, the gap between germline ends came to 14 bases. This CDR3 reads CASSPYRISSYNEQFF. The CDR3 DNA reads as TGTGCCAGCAGCCCTTATCGAATAAGCTCCTACAATGAGCAGTTCTTC.

Comments on this clone: This specimen includes other DNA sequences encoding the same CDR3. This chain joins TRBV28 and TRBJ2-7; D gene ambiguous. There are 12 residues in the CDR3. With 1 base removed from V and 4 bases from J, the gap between germline ends came to 5 bases. CDR1 is MDHEN, CDR2 SYDVKM, per germline. The CDR3 protein is CASSLSAYEQYF. CDR3 coding DNA: TGTGCCAGCAGTTTATCGGCTTACGAGCAGTACTTC. Together with reference TRBV28 and TRBJ2-7, the CDR3 gives the full variable domain: DVKVTQSSRYLVKRTGEKVFLECVQDMDHENMFWYRQDPGLGLRLIYFSYDVKMKEKGDIPEGYSVSREKKERFSLILESASTNQTSMYLCASSLSAYEQYFGPGTRLTVT.

The chain uses TRBV30 and TRBJ1-4; a possible D gene is TRBD1 (6 bases). This CDR3 has 16 amino acids. V shed 3 bases and J shed 3 bases, with 17 bases lying between them. Per germline, CDR1 GTSNPN and CDR2 SVGIG (reference sequence). CDR3 sequence: CAWSHASTGANEKLFF. The CDR3 DNA reads as TGTGCCTGGAGCCACGCTTCGACAGGCGCTAATGAAAAACTGTTTTTT.

DNA of the CDR3: TGTGCCAGCAGCCCTAGGGCAGGGGAAGCGAACACCGGGGAGCTGTTTTTT. Translated: CASSPRAGEANTGELFF. The chain recombines TRBV5-5 with TRBJ2-2; maybe TRBD1 (6 bases). Trimming stripped 4 bases from V and 0 bases from J, with 16 bases between. The CDR3 consists of 17 residues. CDR1 is SGHKS, CDR2 YYEKEE, per germline (reference sequence).

The chain carries TRBV11-2 and TRBJ2-1, with unresolved D. There are 13 residues in the CDR3. V lost 0 bases, J lost 5 bases, and 5 bases lay in between. Germline V gene sequence: CDR1 SGHAT, CDR2 FQNNGV. The CDR3 reads CASSLDLDNEQFF. The CDR3 nucleotides read TGTGCCAGCAGCTTAGATTTAGACAATGAGCAGTTCTTC.

The gene calls are TRBV4-1 and TRBJ2-7, with 14 bases identical to TRBD2. The germline gives CDR1 MGHRA, CDR2 YSYEKL. With 5 bases clipped from V and 4 bases from J, the junction kept 10 bases outside the gene matches. The CDR3 consists of 17 residues. The CDR3 loop reads CASSSEGTSGSWYEQYF. The CDR3 coding sequence is TGCGCCAGCAGCTCGGAAGGGACTAGCGGGAGTTGGTACGAGCAGTACTTC.

V and J are TRBV19 and TRBJ2-3; maybe TRBD1 (6 bases). V lost 6 bases and J lost 4, with 11 bases in between. The germline V gene encodes CDR1 LNHDA and CDR2 SQIVND (reference sequence). The CDR3 is made up of 13 amino acids. CDR3 region: CASSGRGADTQYF. CDR3 nucleotide sequence: TGTGCCAGTAGCGGCAGGGGTGCAGATACGCAGTATTTT.

The V and J genes are TRBV30 and TRBJ1-1, with D perhaps matching TRBD1 (5 bases). Trimming cost V 3 bases and J 7 bases, with 18 bases left between them. Germline lookup yields CDR1 GTSNPN and CDR2 SVGIG (reference sequence). The CDR3 consists of 14 residues. The CDR3 loop is CAWSSVGGYGEAFF. CDR3 bases: TGTGCCTGGAGCTCCGTCGGGGGTTACGGTGAAGCTTTCTTT.

This chain links TRBV5-1 with TRBJ2-7; 9 bases map to TRBD2. V trimming: 1 base; J trimming: 5 bases; junction bases outside the gene matches: 4. This CDR3 comprises 14 residues. The V gene's germline CDR1 is SGHRS and CDR2 YFSETQ. The CDR3 coding sequence is TGCGCCAGCAGCTTGACTAGCGGGTGGAACGAGCAGTACTTC. Protein sequence: CASSLTSGWNEQYF.

The V and J genes are TRBV7-3 and TRBJ2-1; D is unresolved. Trimming cost V 0 bases and J 8 bases, with 5 bases left between them. Per the germline V gene, CDR1 is SGHTA and CDR2 is FQGTGA. This CDR3 is built from 12 residues. DNA for the CDR3: TGTGCCAGCAGCTTAACTGGCGATGAGCAGTTCTTC. This translates into CASSLTGDEQFF.

In this sample, this clone turned up many times. The chain couples TRBV7-9 to TRBJ2-1; a weak D match, TRBD2 (5 bases). The V and J ends lost 1 base and 7 bases respectively, with 11 bases between them. This CDR3 contains 14 residues. Germline-derived CDR1 and CDR2 are SEHNR and FQNEAQ (reference sequence). CDR3 bases: TGTGCCAGCAGCTTAGAACGGACGGGGAATGAGCAGTTCTTC. This codes for CASSLERTGNEQFF.

V gene TRBV9 combines with J gene TRBJ1-1; D is ambiguous. This CDR3 has 11 residues. Germline V lookup: CDR1 SGDLS, CDR2 YYNGEE. The V and J ends lost 4 bases and 8 bases respectively, with 9 bases between them. The CDR3 spells CASSTTVEAFF. In nucleotides, the CDR3 is TGTGCCAGCAGCACGACGGTGGAAGCTTTCTTT.

The chain couples TRBV6-6 to TRBJ2-1; 9 positions match TRBD2. This CDR3 has 13 amino acids. CDR1 and CDR2 from the germline V gene are MNHNY and SVGAGI (reference sequence). Losses at the gene ends were 8 bases for V and 7 bases for J; bases not matched to a gene: 6. CDR3 region: CASGILAGNEQFF. CDR3 nucleotides: TGTGCCAGCGGAATTCTAGCGGGAAATGAGCAGTTCTTC.

This clone was detected only a few times. The rearrangement joins TRBV29-1 to TRBJ2-1; 12 bases agree with TRBD2. CDR3 length: 15 amino acids. V trimming: 4 bases; J trimming: 8 bases; junction bases outside the gene matches: 9. Germline V gene sequence: CDR1 SQVTM, CDR2 ANQGSEA. This CDR3 reads CSVVGPSGRAYEQFF. CDR3 coding DNA: TGCAGCGTTGTCGGTCCTAGCGGGAGGGCCTATGAGCAGTTCTTC.

This clone was recorded once. The chain uses TRBV6-5 and TRBJ2-7; TRBD2 matches 10 bases. The V and J ends lost 6 bases and 6 bases, in that order; junction bases with no gene match: 8. The length of the CDR3 is 14 residues. From germline, CDR1 is MNHEY and CDR2 SVGAGI. CDR3 sequence reads: CASRPSGRAGEQYF. CDR3 DNA sequence: TGTGCCAGCAGACCCAGCGGGAGGGCCGGCGAGCAGTACTTC.

The rearrangement links TRBV27 to TRBJ2-7; D not certain. CDR3 size: 12 residues. Trimming stripped 6 bases from V and 7 bases from J, with 13 bases between. Germline V gene lookup returns CDR1 MNHEY and CDR2 SMNVEV (reference sequence). CDR3 coding DNA: TGTGCCAGCAGCTCAAGGTCGTGGGAGCAGTACTTC. Protein: CASSSRSWEQYF.

The DNA for the CDR3 is TGTGCCAGTAGTTTAGGACTAGCGGGAGGGCTTTCCTACAATGAGCAGTTCTTC. Protein: CASSLGLAGGLSYNEQFF. The chain employs TRBV19 and TRBJ2-1; 15 bases fit TRBD2. The CDR3 covers 18 residues. CDR1 and CDR2 (germline): LNHDA, SQIVND (reference sequence). Trimming cost V 5 bases and J 1 base; bases outside gene matches: 6.

The chain recombines TRBV28 with TRBJ1-1, with D tentatively TRBD1 (5 bases). Deletions cut 6 bases from V and 4 bases from J, with 15 bases between. The CDR3 contains 14 residues. CDR1 and CDR2 from the germline V gene are MDHEN and SYDVKM. In DNA, the CDR3 is TGTGCCAGCAGGGAAAGTACTGGGGGCACTGAAGCTTTCTTT. This encodes CASRESTGGTEAFF.

The chain employs TRBV7-8 and TRBJ2-5; 8 nucleotides agree with TRBD1. Matching the DNA end better, TRBJ2-7 makes the J call doubtful. From germline, CDR1 is SGHVS and CDR2 FQNEAQ. The CDR3 contains 15 residues. In DNA form, the CDR3 reads TGTGCCAGCAGCTTCCAACGGACAGGGCGGCACGAGCAGTACTTC. This gives the protein CASSFQRTGRHEQYF.

The J gene is TRBJ2-7, the V gene TRBV27; 9 positions agree with TRBD1. There are 15 residues in the CDR3. The germline CDR1 and CDR2 sequences are MNHEY and SMNVEV (reference sequence). V was pared by 6 bases and J by 0 bases, with 6 bases of the junction left unmatched. CDR3 in DNA: TGTGCCAGCAGCGGCCGACAGGGGGGCTCCTACGAGCAGTACTTC. Protein product: CASSGRQGGSYEQYF.

The V and J genes are TRBV28 and TRBJ2-5, with 11 positions matching TRBD1. V was pared by 3 bases and J by 3 bases, with 6 bases of the junction left unmatched. The CDR3 is made up of 16 amino acids. Germline assignment: CDR1 MDHEN and CDR2 SYDVKM. CDR3 residues: CASSLRRGQGEETQYF. For the CDR3, the DNA is TGTGCCAGCAGTTTGAGAAGGGGACAGGGGGAAGAGACCCAGTACTTC.

This chain connects TRBV19 to TRBJ2-4; 9 positions match TRBD1. V lost 10 bases, J lost 10 bases, and 11 bases stayed unmatched. CDR3 length: 13 amino acids. CDR1 is LNHDA, CDR2 SQIVND, per germline (reference sequence). CDR3 sequence: CATSEGQGRIQYF. CDR3 DNA: TGTGCCACCTCTGAGGGACAGGGACGAATTCAGTACTTC.

The chain recombines TRBV25-1 with TRBJ1-5; no definite D call. Germline V CDR1 and CDR2: MGHDK, SYGVNS. This CDR3 has 14 amino acids. The V and J ends lost 4 bases and 0 bases respectively, with 7 bases between them. In nucleotides, the CDR3 is TGTGCCAGCAGTGTGACATATAGCAATCAGCCCCAGCATTTT. Amino acids: CASSVTYSNQPQHF.

The rearrangement uses TRBV28 and TRBJ2-5, with 9 nucleotides matching TRBD2. Losses at the gene ends were 8 bases for V and 4 bases for J; bases not matched to a gene: 5. CDR3 size: 13 residues. Germline CDR1 reads MDHEN; CDR2 reads SYDVKM. The CDR3 coding sequence is TGTGCCAGCCGCGGGAGGGCCCCAGAGACCCAGTACTTC. This codes for CASRGRAPETQYF.

The chain carries TRBV6-5 and TRBJ2-7; 8 bases line up with TRBD1. Germline loops: CDR1 MNHEY, CDR2 SVGAGI. Unmatched junction bases numbered 7, after V lost 4 bases and J lost 2 bases. This CDR3 comprises 15 residues. CDR3 amino acids: CASSSTGGQAYEQYF. DNA for the CDR3: TGTGCCAGCAGTTCCACAGGGGGACAGGCCTACGAGCAGTACTTC.

CDR3 region: CASSFGTGVAYEQYF. CDR3 DNA: TGTGCCAGCAGCTTCGGGACAGGGGTGGCCTACGAGCAGTACTTC. V is TRBV5-4 and J is TRBJ2-7, with 10 bases that match TRBD1. The junction had 4 bases not matched to a gene; V was cut back by 2 bases and J by 2 bases. From germline, CDR1 is SGHNT and CDR2 YYREEE (reference sequence). This CDR3 is built from 15 residues. Variable domain in full (rest from reference TRBV5-4 and TRBJ2-7): ETGVTQSPTHLIKTRGQQVTLRCSSQSGHNTVSWYQQALGQGPQFIFQYYREEENGRGNFPPRFSGLQFPNYSSELNVNALELDDSALYLCASSFGTGVAYEQYFGPGTRLTVT.